Listed below are T cell receptor beta chains from one sample, sequenced in a study of Ad26.COV2.S vaccination and SARS-CoV-2 variants. Method: immunoSEQ multiplex PCR; TCRdb's copy keeps in-frame clones and lacks some. The sample shows approximately 300,000 clones, around 84% of them seen only once. Material: peripheral blood, obtained in a trial of Ad26.COV2.S vaccine versus placebo. The receptor set was obtained from a person between 18 and 65 years old who received the Ad26.COV2.S COVID-19 vaccine or a placebo. Both conserved end residues are part of each CDR3.

len	v_gene	j_gene	CDR3aa
13	TRBV29-1	TRBJ2-7	CSVERIETYEQYF
15	TRBV5-4	TRBJ2-3	CASHFRASGTDTQYF
16	TRBV6-1	TRBJ2-1	CASSEFWTARYNEQFF
14	TRBV18	TRBJ1-5	CASSFSRDNQPQHF
18	TRBV9	TRBJ2-6	CASSVATAAGSGANVLTF
15	TRBV4-3	TRBJ2-6	CASSQAVSGANVLTF
14	TRBV7-2	TRBJ2-1	CASSLTNRVNEQFF
15	TRBV19	TRBJ2-2	CATQLGGGWTGELFF
18	TRBV7-2	TRBJ1-2	CASSLSQGALEGYYGYTF
14	TRBV5-4	TRBJ1-3	CASSLDRLGNTIYF
14	TRBV5-6	TRBJ2-7	CASSLRDSSYEQYF
15	TRBV6-2/TRBV6-3	TRBJ1-5	CASSYAVQYNQPQHF
13	TRBV30	TRBJ1-1	CAWDKGTNTEAFF
15	TRBV5-6	TRBJ1-4	CASSRDRGRNEKLFF
13	TRBV2	TRBJ1-2	CASSALQGDGYTF
18	TRBV7-6	TRBJ2-2	CASSLVVGQGAPTGELFF
15	TRBV7-6	TRBJ1-1	CASSPRAPPNTEAFF
15	TRBV10-3	TRBJ2-3	CAISGGGPSTDTQYF
18	TRBV7-2	TRBJ2-2	CASSSRTSGGASTGELFF
15	TRBV5-1	TRBJ2-7	CASSFGETGFREQYF
18	TRBV11-3	TRBJ2-1	CASSPYGGGLLPYNEQFF
13	TRBV6-5	TRBJ2-5	CASSYGTKETQYF
15	TRBV7-2	TRBJ2-1	CASSRRVSSYNEQFF
15	TRBV5-1	TRBJ1-4	CASSKAGQYNEKLFF
13	TRBV10-2	TRBJ2-3	CASRDSGTDTQYF
14	TRBV3-1/TRBV3-2	TRBJ1-1	CASARRDMNTEAFF
15	TRBV18	TRBJ2-2	CASSPPGPVAGELFF
12	TRBV7-8	TRBJ2-5	CASSLTQETQYF
13	TRBV2	TRBJ1-3	CASSKYTGNTIYF